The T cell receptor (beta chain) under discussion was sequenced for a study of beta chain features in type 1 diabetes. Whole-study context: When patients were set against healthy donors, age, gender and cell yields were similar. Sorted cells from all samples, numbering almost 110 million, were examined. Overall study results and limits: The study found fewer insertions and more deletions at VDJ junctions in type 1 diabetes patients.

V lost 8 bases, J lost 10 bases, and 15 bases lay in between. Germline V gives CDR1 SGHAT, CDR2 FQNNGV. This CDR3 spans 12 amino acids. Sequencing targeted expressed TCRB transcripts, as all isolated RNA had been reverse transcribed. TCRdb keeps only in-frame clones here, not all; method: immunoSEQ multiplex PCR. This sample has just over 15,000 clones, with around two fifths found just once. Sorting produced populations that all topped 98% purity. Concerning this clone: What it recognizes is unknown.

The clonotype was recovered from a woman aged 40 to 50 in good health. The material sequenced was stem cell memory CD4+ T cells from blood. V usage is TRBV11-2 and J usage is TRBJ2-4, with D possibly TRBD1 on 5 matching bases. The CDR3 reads CASGRGSRIQYF. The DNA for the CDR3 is TGTGCCAGCGGAAGGGGCAGCCGTATTCAGTACTTC.